The next 7 T cell receptor beta chains were all read from a single sample in a study of response to subunit inactivated influenza vaccine. A single record per CDR3 protein comes from TCRdb applying MiXCR to the RT-PCR reads. The sample shows over 650,000 distinct CDR3 sequences, around a sixth of them seen only once. This material consisted of PBMCs from blood, taken 5 days after vaccination. These receptors were taken from a man over 45 who received an inactivated influenza vaccine.

In its sample, this clonotype was seen a few times. The V gene is TRBV27, the J gene TRBJ1-1; D not certain. Germline values: CDR1 MNHEY, CDR2 SMNVEV (reference sequence). The V and J ends lost 6 bases and 5 bases respectively, with 22 bases between them. There are 16 residues in the CDR3. CDR3 DNA sequence: TGTGCCAGCAGACCCACATACACCCAGTTGAGGACTGAAGCTTTCTTT. It codes for CASRPTYTQLRTEAFF.

V gene TRBV15 combines with J gene TRBJ1-6; no definite D call. The length of the CDR3 is 16 residues. Trimming took off 3 bases at V and 7 bases at J, with 16 bases between the two ends. Looked up from germline, CDR1 is LNHNV and CDR2 is YYDKDF (reference sequence). The DNA of the CDR3 is TGTGCCACCAGCAGGGACCCCGGGAACAGAAATTCACCCCTCCACTTT. Translation: CATSRDPGNRNSPLHF.

This chain uses TRBV7-9 with TRBJ2-2; D is undetermined. This CDR3 is built from 15 residues. Germline loops: CDR1 SEHNR, CDR2 FQNEAQ (reference sequence). Deletions cut 9 bases from V and 6 bases from J, with 20 bases between. The CDR3 nucleotides read TGTGCCAGTCAACACCTTGAATGGGTGGCCGGGGAGCTGTTTTTT. This translates into CASQHLEWVAGELFF.

This clonotype has just a few counts. The rearrangement uses TRBV28 and TRBJ2-3; weak D call: TRBD1 (6 bases). The CDR3 sequence is 12 residues long. Trimming removed 5 bases from V and 11 bases from J, with 14 bases in between. The germline V gene encodes CDR1 MDHEN and CDR2 SYDVKM. The CDR3 sequence: CASSLGQGRQYF. CDR3 sequence (DNA): TGTGCCAGCAGTCTGGGACAAGGTCGGCAGTATTTT.

This chain connects TRBV27 to TRBJ2-2; 10 bases line up with TRBD2. CDR1 and CDR2 from the germline V gene are MNHEY and SMNVEV (reference sequence). The V gene end was trimmed by 6 bases and the J gene end by 6 bases; junction bases not matched to a gene: 10. CDR3 length: 16 residues. The CDR3 DNA follows: TGTGCCAGCAGCCGTCGGCTAGCGGGAGAGTCCGGGGAGCTGTTTTTT. It specifies CASSRRLAGESGELFF.

This clonotype has a count of ten or more. The rearrangement joins TRBV7-6 to TRBJ2-7; D assignment may be TRBD1 or TRBD2 (6 bases each). The CDR3 spans 18 residues. V lost 4 bases, J lost 5 bases, and 27 bases lay in between. Germline loops: CDR1 SGHVS, CDR2 FNYEAQ. The DNA of the CDR3 is TGTGCCAGCAGCTCTATTATACGGGGGAGTCAGGGGCTTCACGAGCAGTACTTC. It specifies CASSSIIRGSQGLHEQYF.

V and J are TRBV5-4 and TRBJ2-1, with TRBD2 matching over 9 bases. Losses at the gene ends were 4 bases for V and 5 bases for J; bases not matched to a gene: 7. The CDR3 covers 15 residues. The germline CDR1 and CDR2 sequences are SGHNT and YYREEE (reference sequence). The CDR3 region is CASSPRLAGNNEQFF. The CDR3 DNA is TGTGCCAGCAGCCCGAGGCTAGCGGGGAACAATGAGCAGTTCTTC.